This T cell receptor (beta chain) appears in the sequencing data of a study of naive and memory T cell subsets. Both TRBC1 and TRBC2 were covered by a beta constant-region primer of two equimolar oligonucleotides. Nested alpha and beta constant-region primers with the SP2 primer drove four PCR rounds on ligated cDNA. MiXCR, applied by TCRdb to the UMI-ligation and nested PCR reads, yields one record per CDR3 protein. The sample lists more than 120,000 distinct CDR3 sequences, roughly a fifth occurring once. Study conclusions and caveats: A few larger clonotypes appeared in naive repertoires, especially CD8, possibly memory cells re-expressing CD45RA.

CMV status came from CD4+ IFNgamma after overnight CMV lysate stimulation. This clonotype has more than one count but fewer than ten. What it recognizes is unknown. The J segment lost 0 bases and the V segment lost 0 bases, leaving 11 bases of the junction unmatched. From germline, CDR1 is LGHDT and CDR2 YNNKEL (reference sequence). CDR3 length: 19 amino acids. This TCR came from a human donor in good health. Specimen: naive CD8+ T cells from blood. The chain is built from TRBV3-1 and TRBJ2-1; 7 bases match TRBD1. DNA for the CDR3: TGTGCCAGCAGCCAAGATCTGAGGGGGCTCCAGAGCTCCTACAATGAGCAGTTCTTC. Its translation is CASSQDLRGLQSSYNEQFF.